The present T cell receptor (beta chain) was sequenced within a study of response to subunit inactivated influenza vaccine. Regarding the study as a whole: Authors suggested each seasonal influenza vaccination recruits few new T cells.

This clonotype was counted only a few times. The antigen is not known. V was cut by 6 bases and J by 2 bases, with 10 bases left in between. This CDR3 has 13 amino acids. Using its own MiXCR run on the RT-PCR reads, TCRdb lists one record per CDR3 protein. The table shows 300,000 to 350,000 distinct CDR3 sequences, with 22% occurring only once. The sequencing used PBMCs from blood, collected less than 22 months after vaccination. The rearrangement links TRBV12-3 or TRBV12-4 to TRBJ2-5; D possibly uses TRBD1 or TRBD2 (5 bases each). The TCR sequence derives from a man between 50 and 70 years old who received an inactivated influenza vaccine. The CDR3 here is CASSWGGQETQYF. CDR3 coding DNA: TGTGCCAGCAGCTGGGGCGGGCAAGAGACCCAGTACTTC.